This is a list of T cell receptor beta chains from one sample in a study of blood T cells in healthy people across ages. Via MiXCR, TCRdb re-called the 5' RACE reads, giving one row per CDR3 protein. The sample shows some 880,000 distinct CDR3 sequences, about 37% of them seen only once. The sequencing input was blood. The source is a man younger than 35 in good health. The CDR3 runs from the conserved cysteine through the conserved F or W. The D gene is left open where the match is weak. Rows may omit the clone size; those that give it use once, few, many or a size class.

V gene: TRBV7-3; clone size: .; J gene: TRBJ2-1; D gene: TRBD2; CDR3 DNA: TGTGCCAGCAGCAAAGGCGGACTAGAGAATAATGAGCAGTTCTTC; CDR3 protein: CASSKGGLENNEQFF
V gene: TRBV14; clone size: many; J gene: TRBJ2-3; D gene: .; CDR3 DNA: TGTGCCAGCAGCTTGGGCCCAGCGTGGGCAGATACGCAGTATTTT; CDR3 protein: CASSLGPAWADTQYF
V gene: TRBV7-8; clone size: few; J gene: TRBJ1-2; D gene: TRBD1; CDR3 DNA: TGTGCCAGCAGCCACGGGACAGGGTCCCCCGTCTATGGCTACACCTTC; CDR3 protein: CASSHGTGSPVYGYTF
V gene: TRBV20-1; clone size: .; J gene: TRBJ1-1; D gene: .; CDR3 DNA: TGCAGTGCTAGAGAATTAGGACGGACGGTAAACACTGAAGCTTTCTTT; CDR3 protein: CSARELGRTVNTEAFF
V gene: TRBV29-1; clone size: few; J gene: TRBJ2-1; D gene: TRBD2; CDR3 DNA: TGCAGCGTTGGGACTAGCGGGGGGTACAATGAGCAGTTCTTC; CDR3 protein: CSVGTSGGYNEQFF
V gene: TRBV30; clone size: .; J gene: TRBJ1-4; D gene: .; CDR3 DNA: TGTGCCTGGAGTGAACCGGGACTTATTGGTGAAAAACTGTTTTTT; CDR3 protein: CAWSEPGLIGEKLFF
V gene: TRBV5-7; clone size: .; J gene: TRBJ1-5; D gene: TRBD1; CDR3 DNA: TGTGCCAGCAGCTTGGCCGATCAGGGGGCCCAGCCCCAGCATTTT; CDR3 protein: CASSLADQGAQPQHF
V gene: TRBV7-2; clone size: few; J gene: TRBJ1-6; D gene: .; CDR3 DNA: TGTGCCAGCAGCTTAACCTCAGGGCCTAATTCACCCCTCCACTTT; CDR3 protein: CASSLTSGPNSPLHF
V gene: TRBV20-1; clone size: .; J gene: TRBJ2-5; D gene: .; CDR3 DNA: TGCAGTGCTAGTGGGTTGGAGACCCAGTACTTC; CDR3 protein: CSASGLETQYF
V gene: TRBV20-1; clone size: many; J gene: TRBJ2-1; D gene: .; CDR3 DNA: TGCAGTGCTAGCCCGGACGGACAGTACAATGAGCAGTTCTTC; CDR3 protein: CSASPDGQYNEQFF
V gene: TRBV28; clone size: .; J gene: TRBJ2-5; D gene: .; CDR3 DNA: TGTGCCAGCAGTTTATATGGGCGCAAAGAGACCCAGTACTTC; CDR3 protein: CASSLYGRKETQYF
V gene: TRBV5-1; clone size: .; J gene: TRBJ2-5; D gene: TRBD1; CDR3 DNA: TGCGCCAGCAGCGCACCTAAGGGACAGGGAGAGACCCAGTACTTC; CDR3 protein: CASSAPKGQGETQYF
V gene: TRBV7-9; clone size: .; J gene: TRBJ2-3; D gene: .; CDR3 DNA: TGTGCCAGCAGCTCATCAATGGCGGACACGCAGTATTTT; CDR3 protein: CASSSSMADTQYF
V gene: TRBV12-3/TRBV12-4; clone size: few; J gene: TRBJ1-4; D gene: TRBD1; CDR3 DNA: TGTGCCAGCAGAACCGACAGGGCCTTCGAAAAACTGTTTTTT; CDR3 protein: CASRTDRAFEKLFF
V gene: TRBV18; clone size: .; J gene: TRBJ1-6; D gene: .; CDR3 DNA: TGTGCCAGCTCACCCCGACAGGACAATAATTCACCCCTCCACTTT; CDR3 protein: CASSPRQDNNSPLHF
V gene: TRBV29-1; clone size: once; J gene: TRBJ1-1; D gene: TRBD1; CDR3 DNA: TGCAGCGTTCAGACAGGGGGCACTGAAGCTTTCTTT; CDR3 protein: CSVQTGGTEAFF
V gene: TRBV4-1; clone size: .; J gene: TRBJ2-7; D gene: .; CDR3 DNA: TGCGCCGGCAGCCCCCAAGGAAACGGCTTGGGGGAGCAGTACTTC; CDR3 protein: CAGSPQGNGLGEQYF
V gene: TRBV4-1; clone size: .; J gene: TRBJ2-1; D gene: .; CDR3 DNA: TGCGCCAGCAGCCGTTTATTGGGCCAGGGGGGTACGAGTAGCAATGAGCAGTTCTTC; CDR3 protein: CASSRLLGQGGTSSNEQFF
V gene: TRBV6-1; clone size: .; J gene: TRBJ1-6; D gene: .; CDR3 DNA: TGTGCCAGCAGAGACATCCCACGGGTGGCAGCTGGGGGTTCACCCCTCCACTTT; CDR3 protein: CASRDIPRVAAGGSPLHF
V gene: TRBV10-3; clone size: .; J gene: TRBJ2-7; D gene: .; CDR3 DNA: TGTGCCATCAGTACGACAGAGAGGACGGGCGAGCAGTACTTC; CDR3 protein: CAISTTERTGEQYF
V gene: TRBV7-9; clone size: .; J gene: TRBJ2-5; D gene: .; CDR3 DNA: TGTGCCAGCAGCGCAGTAGGGAAGACCCAGTACTTC; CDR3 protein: CASSAVGKTQYF
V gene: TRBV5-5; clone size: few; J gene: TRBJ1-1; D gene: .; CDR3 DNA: TGTGCCAGCAGCTTGGCTGGGGGGAGAAACACTGAAGCTTTCTTT; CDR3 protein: CASSLAGGRNTEAFF
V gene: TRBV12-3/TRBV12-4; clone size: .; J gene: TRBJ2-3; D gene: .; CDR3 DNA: TGTGCCAGCAGACAATGGGACACTGCCACAGATACGCAGTATTTT; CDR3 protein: CASRQWDTATDTQYF
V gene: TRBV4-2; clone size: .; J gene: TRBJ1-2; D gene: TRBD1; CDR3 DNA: TGTGCCAGCAGCCAAGGGACAGGAATATATGGCTACACCTTC; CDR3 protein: CASSQGTGIYGYTF
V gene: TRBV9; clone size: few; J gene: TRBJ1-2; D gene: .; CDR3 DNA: TGTGCCAGCAGCTCGGGGGGCGTGGCCGGCTACACCTTC; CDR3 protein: CASSSGGVAGYTF
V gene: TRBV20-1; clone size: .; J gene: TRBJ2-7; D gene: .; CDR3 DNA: TGCAGTGCTCGGGGCCGCGGGGACCCCTACGAGCAGTACTTC; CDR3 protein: CSARGRGDPYEQYF
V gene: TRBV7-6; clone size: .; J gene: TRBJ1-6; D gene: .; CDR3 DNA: TGTGCCAGCAGCGCGCAGGTCCTTATCGATTCACCCCTCCACTTT; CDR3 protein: CASSAQVLIDSPLHF
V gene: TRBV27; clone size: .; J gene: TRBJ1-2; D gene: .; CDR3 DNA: TGTGCCAGCAGTCATCCCCCGGGTGGGGGCGACTATGGCTACACCTTC; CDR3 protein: CASSHPPGGGDYGYTF
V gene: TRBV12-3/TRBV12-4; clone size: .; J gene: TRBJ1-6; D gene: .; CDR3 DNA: TGTGCCAGCAGTGTAAAGGGGAGATCACCCCTCCACTTT; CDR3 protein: CASSVKGRSPLHF
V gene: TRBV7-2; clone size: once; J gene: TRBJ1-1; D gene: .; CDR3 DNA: TGTGCCAGCAACTCCATCGCGGATCCAGAATACACTGAAGCTTTCTTT; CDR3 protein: CASNSIADPEYTEAFF
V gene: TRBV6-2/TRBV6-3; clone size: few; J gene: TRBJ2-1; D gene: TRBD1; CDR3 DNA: TGTGCCAGCACGGGCCGACAGGGGTACCCTTTGGATGAGCAGTTCTTC; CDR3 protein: CASTGRQGYPLDEQFF
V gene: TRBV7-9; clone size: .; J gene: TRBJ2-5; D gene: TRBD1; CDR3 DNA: TGTGCCAGCAGCTTACCCTCGACAGGGGAAGAGACCCAGTACTTC; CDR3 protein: CASSLPSTGEETQYF
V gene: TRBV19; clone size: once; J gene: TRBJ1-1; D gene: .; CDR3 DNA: TGTGCCAGTAGTATCGGCAGGATCCTACCGGGTGGTGAAGCTTTCTTT; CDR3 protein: CASSIGRILPGGEAFF
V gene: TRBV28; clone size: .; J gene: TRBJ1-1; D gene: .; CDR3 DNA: TGTGCCAGCAGCCTAGTACGGGTTGGGAACACTGAAGCTTTCTTT; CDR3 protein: CASSLVRVGNTEAFF
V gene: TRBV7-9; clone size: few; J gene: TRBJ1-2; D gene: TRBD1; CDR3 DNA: TGTGCCAGCAGCCAGGACAGGTTTTATGGCTACACCTTC; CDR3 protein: CASSQDRFYGYTF
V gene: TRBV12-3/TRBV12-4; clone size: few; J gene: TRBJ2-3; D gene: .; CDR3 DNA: TGTGCCAGCGGCGCAGATACGCAGTATTTT; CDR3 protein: CASGADTQYF